Shown below are 18 T cell receptor beta chains from a single sample sequenced in a study of T cells in Graves' hyperthyroidism and ophthalmopathy. Template material for amplifying TCR beta CDR3 regions consisted of RNA transcripts. The TCR CDR3 first-round RT-PCR relied on the HTBI primer set. TCRdb itself ran the multiplex PCR reads through MiXCR, one entry per CDR3 protein. Of 350,000 or so distinct CDR3 sequences in the sample, 15% to 20% were seen once. Specimen: blood. These receptors came from a woman in her forties with Graves' ophthalmopathy.

This chain uses TRBV28 with TRBJ2-5; 8 bases are shared with TRBD2. The germline gives CDR1 MDHEN, CDR2 SYDVKM. This CDR3 comprises 12 residues. The ends lost 6 bases at V and 5 bases at J; junction bases unmatched: 2. DNA for the CDR3: TGTGCCAGCAGCCAGCGGGGGGAGACCCAGTACTTC. Its translation: CASSQRGETQYF.

This clonotype appeared many times. This may come from a read error, since a much larger clone is one base off. The chain is built from TRBV2 and TRBJ1-2, with a tentative D call TRBD1 (6 bases). CDR3 length: 14 residues. The germline V and J ends were trimmed by 7 bases and 7 bases, with 19 bases remaining between them. Germline CDR1 is SNHLY and CDR2 is FYNNEI. CDR3 sequence: CASKSSTDSFGYTF. The CDR3 DNA reads as TGTGCCAGCAAAAGCTCTACGGACAGCTTTGGCTACACCTTC. Supplemented by reference TRBV2 and TRBJ1-2, the full variable domain reads EPEVTQTPSHQVTQMGQEVILRCVPISNHLYFYWYRQILGQKVEFLVSFYNNEISEKSEIFDDQFSVERPDGSNFTLKIRSTKLEDSAMYFCASKSSTDSFGYTFGSGTRLTVV.

In this sample, this clonotype turned up many times. This chain connects TRBV28 to TRBJ2-5; D perhaps matches TRBD1 (6 bases). The germline V and J ends were trimmed by 6 bases and 2 bases, with 13 bases remaining between them. Germline lookup yields CDR1 MDHEN and CDR2 SYDVKM. This CDR3 contains 14 residues. The chain's CDR3 is CASRPPQGQETQYF. The CDR3 coding sequence is TGTGCCAGCAGGCCCCCCCAGGGGCAAGAGACCCAGTACTTC. The full variable domain, in which reference TRBV28 and TRBJ2-5 provide the parts outside the CDR3, is DVKVTQSSRYLVKRTGEKVFLECVQDMDHENMFWYRQDPGLGLRLIYFSYDVKMKEKGDIPEGYSVSREKKERFSLILESASTNQTSMYLCASRPPQGQETQYFGPGTRLLVL.

The chain recombines TRBV6-1 with TRBJ1-2, with D possibly TRBD1 on 5 matching bases. CDR1 and CDR2 from the germline V gene are MNHNS and SASEGT. The ends were cut back, 5 bases at V and 8 bases at J, with 15 bases in the middle. The CDR3 is 13 residues long. The CDR3 loop is CASSRDGGYGYTF. CDR3 bases: TGTGCCAGCAGTCGAGACGGGGGGTACGGCTACACCTTC.

Ten or more counts support this clonotype. V usage is TRBV20-1 and J usage is TRBJ2-5; no firm D call. Trimming removed 5 bases at V and 3 bases at J, with 4 bases between. The CDR3 runs to 10 residues. Per germline, CDR1 DFQATT and CDR2 SNEGSKA (reference sequence). DNA of the CDR3: TGCAGTGCTGGGGAAGAGACCCAGTACTTC. Its protein is CSAGEETQYF.

This clonotype was seen ten or more times. The chain is built from TRBV27 and TRBJ1-5, with a weak D call TRBD1 (5 bases). V shed 5 bases and J shed 7 bases, with 12 bases lying between them. CDR1 is MNHEY, CDR2 SMNVEV, per germline (reference sequence). This CDR3 comprises 13 residues. CDR3 amino acids: CASSREGWQPQHF. The CDR3 DNA follows: TGTGCCAGCAGTCGAGAGGGGTGGCAGCCCCAGCATTTT.

In its sample, this clonotype was seen many times. J is TRBJ1-2 and V is TRBV30; D uncertain. Germline lookup yields CDR1 GTSNPN and CDR2 SVGIG (reference sequence). The CDR3 is made up of 15 amino acids. The V gene lost 2 bases and the J gene lost 0 bases, with 13 bases spanning the gap. CDR3: CAWSPVSTPNYGYTF. The CDR3 coding sequence is TGTGCCTGGAGTCCCGTCAGCACACCTAACTATGGCTACACCTTC.

The sample holds many counts of this clonotype. This chain uses TRBV7-3 with TRBJ1-1; 7 nucleotides line up with TRBD1. The CDR3 runs 14 residues. CDR1 is SGHTA, CDR2 FQGTGA, per germline. V gave up 4 bases and J gave up 4 bases; unmatched junction bases: 6. The CDR3 loop reads CASSSTGLGTEAFF. In DNA form, the CDR3 reads TGTGCCAGCAGCTCGACAGGGTTAGGCACTGAAGCTTTCTTT.

This chain uses TRBV28 with TRBJ1-5; D is ambiguous. This CDR3 is built from 18 residues. Germline V CDR1 and CDR2: MDHEN, SYDVKM. V was cut by 2 bases and J by 2 bases, with 19 bases left in between. As DNA, the CDR3 is TGTGCCAGCAGTTTACCTAACCTCAGCTCCCGGGGCAATCAGCCCCAGCATTTT. This encodes CASSLPNLSSRGNQPQHF.

This clonotype was observed a handful of times. The CDR3 DNA sequence: TGTGCCAGCAGTTTCTTAGGTGGAGGGAAGAACACTGAAGCTTTCTTT. This translates into CASSFLGGGKNTEAFF. The chain is built from TRBV12-3 or TRBV12-4 and TRBJ1-1; D uncertain. V dropped 3 bases and J dropped 1 base, with 15 bases sitting between them. This CDR3 comprises 16 residues.

This clonotype was seen ten or more times. The CDR3 DNA follows: TGTGCCAGCAGCTTAGATCTGACAACAAGCTCCTACGAGCAGTACTTC. It encodes CASSLDLTTSSYEQYF. The V and J genes are TRBV11-2 and TRBJ2-7; D not certain. This CDR3 is built from 16 residues. Germline assignment: CDR1 SGHAT and CDR2 FQNNGV. Trimming pared 0 bases from V and 0 bases from J, leaving 12 bases between.

At least ten counts were recorded for this clonotype. This chain joins TRBV19 and TRBJ2-4; 7 positions match TRBD1. Germline V lookup: CDR1 LNHDA, CDR2 SQIVND (reference sequence). The CDR3 consists of 15 residues. V lost 6 bases and J lost 0; bases outside the gene matches: 5. DNA for the CDR3: TGTGCCAGTAGCGACAGGGAGCCAGCCAAAAACATTCAGTACTTC. Amino acid sequence: CASSDREPAKNIQYF.

The chain recombines TRBV6-5 with TRBJ2-5, with D possibly being TRBD2 (5 bases). The CDR3 extends over 15 amino acids. Per germline, CDR1 MNHEY and CDR2 SVGAGI. Trimming took 3 bases from V and 4 from J, leaving 15 bases between them. The CDR3 loop is CASSYSAGLGETQYF. Here the CDR3 DNA reads TGTGCCAGCAGTTATTCGGCGGGCTTGGGAGAGACCCAGTACTTC.

This clonotype was seen repeatedly, ten times or more. This chain connects TRBV12-3 or TRBV12-4 to TRBJ2-4, with 7 nucleotides matching TRBD1. The CDR3 extends over 14 amino acids. V was pared by 7 bases and J by 3 bases, with 6 bases of the junction left unmatched. Written as DNA, the CDR3 is TGTGCCAGCAACAACAGGGGAAGCAAAAACATTCAGTACTTC. Translated, it gives CASNNRGSKNIQYF.

This clonotype was counted between two and nine times. CDR3 in DNA: TGTGCCAGCAGGACGATAGGGGGTCCCTACGAGCAGTTCTTC. Protein sequence: CASRTIGGPYEQFF. The genes are TRBV6-2 or TRBV6-3 and TRBJ2-7, with a tentative D call TRBD1 (6 bases). The better agreement between TRBJ2-1 and the DNA end casts doubt on the J call. This CDR3 is built from 14 residues. Germline loops: CDR1 MNHEY, CDR2 SVGEGT.

A few counts support this clonotype. V gene TRBV3-1 combines with J gene TRBJ2-1; no firm D call. V was clipped by 2 bases and J by 9 bases, with 17 bases between them. Per germline, CDR1 LGHDT and CDR2 YNNKEL (reference sequence). This CDR3 has 15 amino acids. Here the CDR3 reads CASSQFQDLVGEQFF. In DNA form, the CDR3 reads TGTGCCAGCAGCCAATTCCAGGATTTAGTGGGTGAGCAGTTCTTC.

At least ten counts were recorded for this clonotype. The chain employs TRBV12-3 or TRBV12-4 and TRBJ1-5; D is unresolved. The CDR3 covers 13 residues. With 7 bases removed from V and 5 bases from J, the gap between germline ends came to 12 bases. Here the CDR3 DNA reads TGTGCCAGCAACACCCTGGGCTATCAGCCCCAGCATTTT. Translation gives CASNTLGYQPQHF.

This clonotype was detected ten times or more. This rearrangement joins TRBV7-2 to TRBJ1-6; 10 bases fit TRBD1. There are 14 residues in the CDR3. Germline trimming cut 5 bases from V and 8 bases from J; bases unmatched to any gene: 3. CDR1 is SGHTA and CDR2 is FQGNSA in the germline V gene. CDR3 sequence: CASSRDRGYSPLHF. The DNA for the CDR3 is TGTGCCAGCAGCCGGGACAGGGGATATTCACCCCTCCACTTT.